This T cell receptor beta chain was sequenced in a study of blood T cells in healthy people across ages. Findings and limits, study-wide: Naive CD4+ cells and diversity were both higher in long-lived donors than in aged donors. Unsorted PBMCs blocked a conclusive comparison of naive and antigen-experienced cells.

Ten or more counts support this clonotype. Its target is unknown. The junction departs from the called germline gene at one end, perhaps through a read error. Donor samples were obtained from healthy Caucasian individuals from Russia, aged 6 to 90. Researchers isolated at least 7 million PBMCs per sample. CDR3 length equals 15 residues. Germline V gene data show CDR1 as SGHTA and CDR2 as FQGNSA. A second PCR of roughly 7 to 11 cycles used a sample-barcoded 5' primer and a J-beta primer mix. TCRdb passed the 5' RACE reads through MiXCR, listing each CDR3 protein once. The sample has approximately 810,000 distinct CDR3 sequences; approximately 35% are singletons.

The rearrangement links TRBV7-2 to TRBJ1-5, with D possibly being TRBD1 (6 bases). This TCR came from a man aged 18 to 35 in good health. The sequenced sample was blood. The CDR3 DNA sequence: TGTGCCAGCAGCTTACGGGGGGGCAGCAATCAACCCCAGCATTTT. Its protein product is CASSLRGGSNQPQHF.